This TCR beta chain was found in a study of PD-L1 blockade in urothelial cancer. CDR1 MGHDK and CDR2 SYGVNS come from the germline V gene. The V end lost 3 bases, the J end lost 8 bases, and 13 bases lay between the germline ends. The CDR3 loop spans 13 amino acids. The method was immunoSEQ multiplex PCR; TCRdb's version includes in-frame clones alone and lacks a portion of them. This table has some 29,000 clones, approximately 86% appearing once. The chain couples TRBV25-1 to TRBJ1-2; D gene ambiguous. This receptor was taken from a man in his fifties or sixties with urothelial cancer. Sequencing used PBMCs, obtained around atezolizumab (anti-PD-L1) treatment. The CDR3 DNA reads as TGTGCCAGCAGTGAGGGAGGCCGCGGAGGCTACACCTTC. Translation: CASSEGGRGGYTF.